These T cell receptor beta chains were read from a single sample in a study of patients and donors after allogeneic stem cell transplantation. MiXCR, applied by TCRdb to the RT-PCR reads, yields one record per CDR3 protein. The sample has tens of thousands of distinct CDR3 sequences, 5% seen once. Sequenced: blood, either unsorted or a sorted T cell fraction (not recorded which). The receptors come from a human donor who was either an allogeneic HSCT recipient or a stem cell or donor lymphocyte infusion donor (not recorded which). It is not recorded whose cells these are; they may come from a transplant donor. CDR3s include the opening cysteine and the closing phenylalanine or tryptophan. The D gene is left open where the match is weak. Some rows have no size entry. The others give once, few or many, or a class for an expanded clone.

v_gene	abundance	d_gene	j_gene	CDR3aa	CDR3nt
TRBV12-3/TRBV12-4	many	-	TRBJ2-2	CASRPTAVAGELFF	TGTGCCAGCAGGCCGACGGCGGTGGCCGGGGAGCTGTTTTTT
TRBV20-1	many	TRBD1	TRBJ2-7	CSAIWDRGLYEQYF	TGCAGTGCGATTTGGGACAGGGGGCTATACGAGCAGTACTTC
TRBV4-2	-	-	TRBJ2-7	CAVRPLLYEQYF	TGTGCCGTCCGGCCTCTCCTCTACGAGCAGTACTTC
TRBV5-5	-	TRBD1	TRBJ2-7	CASSLGQGPPREQYF	TGTGCCAGCAGCCTAGGACAGGGACCTCCTAGGGAGCAGTACTTC
TRBV7-3	few	TRBD2	TRBJ2-5	CASSLTGAGEGETQYF	TGTGCCAGCAGCTTAACGGGAGCGGGAGAGGGTGAGACCCAGTACTTC
TRBV20-1	many	-	TRBJ2-3	CSAVGGGRTDTQYF	TGCAGTGCTGTGGGTGGGGGGCGCACAGATACGCAGTATTTT
TRBV20-1	-	-	TRBJ2-7	CSSENSGTGSYEQYF	TGCAGCTCTGAAAATTCAGGGACTGGTTCCTACGAGCAGTACTTC
TRBV20-1	many	-	TRBJ2-7	CSARSKKFVQGVRVQYF	TGCAGTGCTAGAAGCAAGAAGTTTGTCCAAGGGGTAAGAGTGCAGTACTTC
TRBV5-1	many	TRBD2	TRBJ2-2	CASSLRTSRTGELFF	TGCGCCAGCAGCCTAAGGACTAGTCGCACCGGGGAGCTGTTTTTT
TRBV21-1	-	-	TRBJ2-1	CASSDGQGYNEQFF	TGTGCCAGCAGCGACGGCCAGGGGTACAATGAGCAGTTCTTC
TRBV21-1	-	-	TRBJ2-1	CASSKANKEGVPGRDYYNEQFF	TGTGCCAGCAGCAAGGCAAATAAGGAGGGAGTCCCCGGCCGGGACTACTACAATGAGCAGTTCTTC
TRBV24-1	many	-	TRBJ2-3	CATSDTLGSSTDTQYF	TGTGCCACCAGTGATACCTTAGGGTCGAGCACAGATACGCAGTATTTT
TRBV6-1	few	-	TRBJ2-6	CASSVGTGANVLTF	TGTGCCAGCAGTGTGGGTACGGGGGCCAACGTCCTGACTTTC
TRBV7-2	many	TRBD1	TRBJ2-5	CASSLAPFDRGLDQETQYF	TGTGCCAGCAGCTTAGCACCCTTTGACAGGGGGTTGGACCAAGAGACCCAGTACTTC
TRBV7-2	many	-	TRBJ2-7	CASSSTSSSYEQYF	TGTGCCAGCAGCTCGACAAGTAGCTCCTACGAGCAGTACTTC
TRBV6-2/TRBV6-3	-	TRBD2	TRBJ2-1	CASREGLGRNNEQFF	TGTGCCAGCAGGGAGGGACTAGGAAGAAACAATGAGCAGTTCTTC
TRBV3-1	few	-	TRBJ2-5	CASSRGGGGQETQYF	TGTGCCAGCAGCCGGGGCGGTGGGGGCCAAGAGACCCAGTACTTC
TRBV18	many	TRBD1	TRBJ1-1	CASSPFGTAELNTEAFF	TGTGCCAGCTCACCATTCGGGACAGCCGAATTGAACACTGAAGCTTTCTTT
TRBV7-2	many	-	TRBJ2-7	CASTPMQGLFYEQYF	TGTGCCAGCACGCCGATGCAGGGGCTCTTCTACGAGCAGTACTTC
TRBV20-1	many	-	TRBJ1-1	CSAREGLPEAFF	TGCAGTGCTAGAGAGGGGCTCCCTGAAGCTTTCTTT
TRBV21-1	many	-	TRBJ2-1	CASSKVGSPSNEQFF	TGTGCCAGCAGCAAAGTCGGCAGCCCCAGCAATGAGCAGTTCTTC
TRBV4-1	many	TRBD2	TRBJ2-7	CASTQEGGGGKQYF	TGCGCCAGCACCCAGGAGGGCGGGGGAGGCAAGCAGTACTTC
TRBV5-5	many	TRBD1	TRBJ1-1	CASSRQGEAFF	TGTGCCAGCAGTAGACAGGGCGAAGCTTTCTTT
TRBV7-9	many	-	TRBJ1-1	CASRQGQGTEAFF	TGTGCCAGCAGACAGGGCCAAGGTACTGAAGCTTTCTTT
TRBV11-3	few	-	TRBJ1-2	CASSLATGTSPVYGYTF	TGTGCCAGCAGCTTGGCGACCGGGACAAGTCCAGTCTATGGCTACACCTTC
TRBV15	few	-	TRBJ2-2	CATSRVTGINTGELFF	TGTGCCACCAGCAGAGTAACAGGAATCAACACCGGGGAGCTGTTTTTT
TRBV11-2	many	TRBD2	TRBJ2-1	CASSFGTSGRRLGYNEQFF	TGTGCCAGCAGCTTTGGGACTAGCGGGAGGAGGTTGGGCTACAATGAGCAGTTCTTC
TRBV11-2	many	-	TRBJ2-1	CASSPMSSYNEQFF	TGTGCCAGCAGCCCGATGAGCTCCTACAATGAGCAGTTCTTC
TRBV18	many	TRBD1	TRBJ2-2	CASSPGQGSTGELFF	TGTGCCAGCTCACCAGGACAGGGGAGCACCGGGGAGCTGTTTTTT
TRBV12-3/TRBV12-4	many	TRBD1	TRBJ2-7	CASSLGQPVYEQYF	TGTGCCAGCAGTTTGGGACAGCCGGTCTACGAGCAGTACTTC
TRBV4-2	many	-	TRBJ1-4	CASSQDSDSQKLFF	TGTGCCAGCAGCCAAGATTCGGATAGCCAAAAACTGTTTTTT
TRBV20-1	many	TRBD2	TRBJ2-1	CSASPPSGRNYNEQFF	TGCAGTGCTAGCCCCCCTAGCGGAAGAAACTACAATGAGCAGTTCTTC
TRBV28	many	-	TRBJ2-7	CASSLDLARKEQYF	TGTGCCAGCAGTTTAGACCTAGCGCGAAAAGAGCAGTACTTC
TRBV10-3	-	-	TRBJ1-5	CAISEEGLSNQPQHF	TGTGCCATCAGTGAGGAAGGGCTTAGCAATCAGCCCCAGCATTTT
TRBV20-1	many	-	TRBJ2-5	CSARDPSRRRGLGETQYF	TGCAGTGCTAGAGATCCTAGCCGAAGGAGGGGCCTAGGGGAGACCCAGTACTTC
TRBV3-1	many	TRBD1	TRBJ2-7	CASSQVGTAYEQYF	TGTGCCAGCAGCCAAGTGGGGACAGCCTACGAGCAGTACTTC
TRBV6-1	many	-	TRBJ2-2	CASRGRSREHTGELFF	TGTGCCAGCAGGGGGAGGAGTCGGGAGCATACCGGGGAGCTGTTTTTT
TRBV6-1	-	TRBD2	TRBJ2-7	CASSERWTSGTYEQYF	TGTGCCAGCAGTGAACGTTGGACTAGCGGCACCTACGAGCAGTACTTC
TRBV5-6	many	-	TRBJ1-2	CASSLPPGRNYGYTF	TGTGCCAGCAGCTTACCCCCCGGCCGTAACTATGGCTACACCTTC
TRBV27	many	-	TRBJ2-5	CASARGRTTQETQYF	TGTGCCAGCGCCAGGGGACGAACGACCCAAGAGACCCAGTACTTC
TRBV5-4	many	TRBD2	TRBJ2-1	CASSLELAGNEQFF	TGTGCCAGCAGCTTGGAACTAGCGGGCAATGAGCAGTTCTTC
TRBV9	many	TRBD2	TRBJ2-5	CASSVGTSGKYRRETQYF	TGTGCCAGCAGCGTCGGGACTAGCGGGAAATACCGCCGGGAGACCCAGTACTTC